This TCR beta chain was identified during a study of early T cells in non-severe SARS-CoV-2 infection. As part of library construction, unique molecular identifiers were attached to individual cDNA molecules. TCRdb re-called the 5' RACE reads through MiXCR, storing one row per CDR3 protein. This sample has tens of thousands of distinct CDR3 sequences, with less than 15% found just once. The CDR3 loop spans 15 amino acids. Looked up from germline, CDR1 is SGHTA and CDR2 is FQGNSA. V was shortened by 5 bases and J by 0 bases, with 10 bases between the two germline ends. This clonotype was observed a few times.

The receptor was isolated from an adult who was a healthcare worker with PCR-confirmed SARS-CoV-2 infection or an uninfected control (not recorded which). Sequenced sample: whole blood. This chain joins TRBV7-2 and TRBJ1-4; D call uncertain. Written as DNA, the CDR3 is TGTGCCAGCAGCGCCGCCAAAACAACTAATGAAAAACTGTTTTTT. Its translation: CASSAAKTTNEKLFF.